This TCR beta chain is drawn from a study of CD8 T cells in Susac syndrome. TCR beta sequencing was performed on blood CD8+ and CD4+ T cells. Roughly 0.45 to 1 ug RNA was reverse transcribed with random hexamers. TCRdb reanalysed the immunoSEQ multiplex PCR reads using MiXCR and keeps one entry per CDR3 protein. The sample has fewer than 140,000 distinct CDR3 sequences; less than 95% are singletons. From germline, CDR1 is LGHNT and CDR2 FRNRAP. V lost 1 base, J lost 4 bases, and 5 bases lay in between. CDR3 length: 12 amino acids. This clonotype was sampled from a human donor with Susac syndrome. Sequencing input: CD8+ T cells from PBMCs. The chain carries TRBV12-5 and TRBJ2-7; D unresolved. The CDR3 region is CASGLGRYEQYF. Written as DNA, the CDR3 is TGTGCTAGTGGTTTGGGAAGATACGAGCAGTACTTC. Full variable domain (remainder filled in from reference TRBV12-5 and TRBJ2-7): DARVTQTPRHKVTEMGQEVTMRCQPILGHNTVFWYRQTMMQGLELLAYFRNRAPLDDSGMPKDRFSAEMPDATLATLKIQPSEPRDSAVYFCASGLGRYEQYFGPGTRLTVT.